The present TCR beta chain was sequenced within a study of blood T cell repertoires in COVID-19. The wider study: PBMCs, B-cell-depleted T cells, or T cells were the source of the cDNA or gDNA that made up the material.

CDR1 SEHNR and CDR2 FQNEAQ come from the germline V gene (reference sequence). The CDR3 covers 20 residues. Trimming cost V 5 bases and J 0 bases; bases outside gene matches: 14. Per the authors' pipeline: It was from reference gene primer amplification that nucleated cell counts were estimated. Repertoires were generated with immunoSEQ multiplex PCR, while TCRdb's copy carries only in-frame clones and drops some. The V and J calls and the clone size are those of that table, but D and trimming were determined from the DNA. The sample contains some 56,000 clones, more than 60% of which appear only once. This clone was detected only a few times.

This sequence originates from a woman in her forties or fifties with active or convalescent COVID-19. Input material: peripheral blood. The V call is TRBV7-9, the J call TRBJ2-1; 12 nucleotides align to TRBD2. CDR3: CASSILTSGSLRSSYNEQFF. The CDR3 DNA sequence: TGTGCCAGCAGCATTCTGACTAGCGGGAGTCTTAGGAGCTCCTACAATGAGCAGTTCTTC.